This paragraph covers one TCR beta chain sequence. The record originates from a study of blood T cell repertoires in COVID-19. Study details: In each case, the material was cDNA or gDNA derived from T cells, B-cell-depleted T cells, or PBMCs.

In the study's own analysis: Using reference gene primer amplification, nucleated cell counts were estimated. Repertoires were generated with immunoSEQ multiplex PCR, while TCRdb's copy carries only in-frame clones and drops some. For V, J and clone size, that table is used; D and trimming come from the DNA. This sample has fewer than 250,000 clones, with 84% found just once. Symptom resolution, clearance, or two negative PCRs marked the recovered donors of Cohort 3. Germline V lookup: CDR1 SGHRS, CDR2 YFSETQ. V lost 4 bases and J 6 bases, leaving 10 bases between the germline ends. This CDR3 has 12 residues.

The sample was PBMCs or T cells enriched from blood (not recorded which). The TCR was taken from a man in his fifties or sixties who had recovered from COVID-19. This chain connects TRBV5-1 to TRBJ1-2; tentative D call: TRBD1 (5 bases). DNA for the CDR3: TGCGCCAGCAGCCCCAAGGGGCATGGCTACACCTTC. Translation: CASSPKGHGYTF.